The present T cell receptor beta chain was sequenced within a study of T cells in Graves' hyperthyroidism and ophthalmopathy. RNA transcripts were the template for amplifying TCR beta CDR3 regions. RT-PCR in the first round (using the HTBI primer set) targeted the TCR CDR3. TCRdb fed the multiplex PCR reads into MiXCR, producing one record per CDR3 protein. The data contain about 380,000 distinct CDR3 sequences, 14% of them seen just once; the ten biggest clones take up roughly 9.6%. Uncontrolled infection, other autoimmune disease, pregnancy or lactation excluded patients. This clonotype was counted only a few times. Trimming removed 4 bases from V and 0 bases from J, with 6 bases in between. Per germline, CDR1 ENHRY and CDR2 SYGVKD. CDR3 length: 13 amino acids.

This clonotype originated in a woman between 55 and 75 years old with Graves' hyperthyroidism. Sequencing input: blood. V and J are TRBV10-3 and TRBJ2-5; D call uncertain. The CDR3 region is CAISARDQETQYF. The CDR3 DNA sequence: TGTGCCATCAGTGCTAGGGACCAAGAGACCCAGTACTTC.